The 21 T cell receptor beta chains presented below share a single source sample, sequenced in a study of blood T cells in healthy people across ages. The second PCR ran about 6 to 12 cycles with a sample-barcoded 5' primer and J-beta primers. TCRdb reanalysed the 5' RACE reads using MiXCR and keeps one entry per CDR3 protein. This sample has about 1,500,000 distinct CDR3 sequences, with approximately 38% found just once. Sample: blood. These receptors were collected from a woman aged 18 to 35 in good health.

The gene calls are TRBV6-2 or TRBV6-3 and TRBJ1-5, with D possibly being TRBD1 (5 bases). There are 16 residues in the CDR3. Trimming removed 6 bases from V and 2 bases from J, with 17 bases in between. Looked up from germline, CDR1 is MNHEY and CDR2 is SVGEGT. In DNA form, the CDR3 reads TGTGCCAGCAGAATCCGGGGCACCTCGGGCAATCAGCCCCAGCATTTT. The encoded protein is CASRIRGTSGNQPQHF.

J is TRBJ2-3 and V is TRBV20-1, with 7 bases lining up with TRBD1. The CDR3 covers 12 residues. The germline CDR1 and CDR2 sequences are DFQATT and SNEGSKA (reference sequence). The trim removed 8 bases at V and 2 bases at J, leaving 4 bases unmatched. The CDR3 here is CSPGGNTDTQYF. In nucleotides, the CDR3 is TGCAGTCCAGGGGGAAACACAGATACGCAGTATTTT.

This chain links TRBV10-3 with TRBJ2-2; 11 nucleotides line up with TRBD1. The CDR3 is 15 amino acids. Germline V gene data show CDR1 as ENHRY and CDR2 as SYGVKD. Losses at the gene ends were 7 bases for V and 4 bases for J; bases not matched to a gene: 5. The CDR3 reads CAINLGTGGTGELFF. The CDR3 DNA reads as TGTGCCATCAACCTCGGGACAGGGGGCACCGGGGAGCTGTTTTTT.

This chain connects TRBV4-2 to TRBJ2-5, with 7 bases fitting TRBD2. The CDR3 runs to 16 residues. Germline assignment: CDR1 LGHNA and CDR2 YNFKEQ. The V gene end was trimmed by 2 bases and the J gene end by 3 bases; junction bases not matched to a gene: 9. The DNA for the CDR3 is TGTGCCAGCAGCCAAACGGCGACCGGGACTAAAGAGACCCAGTACTTC. This gives the protein CASSQTATGTKETQYF.

This clonotype was picked up a small number of times. The chain links TRBV20-1 to TRBJ2-7; D gene ambiguous. This CDR3 is 13 amino acids long. Trimming took off 5 bases at V and 1 base at J, with 12 bases between the two ends. Germline-derived CDR1 and CDR2 are DFQATT and SNEGSKA (reference sequence). DNA of the CDR3: TGCAGTGCTCGACCCCGCTCGTCCTACGAGCAGTACTTC. Its protein product is CSARPRSSYEQYF.

The CDR3 DNA sequence: TGTGCCAGCAGTTGGGAGCGGGCGGGGGTCTACAATGAGCAGTACTTC. Its translation is CASSWERAGVYNEQYF. The chain is built from TRBV12-3 or TRBV12-4 and TRBJ2-1; 7 positions match TRBD2. The assigned J gene may be wrong: the sequence end matches TRBJ2-7 better. CDR3 size: 16 residues.

This clonotype was found a few times. At one of its ends the junction is not consistent with the germline gene, which may arise from a read error. The gene calls are TRBV5-1 and TRBJ2-3; the D gene could be TRBD1 or TRBD2 (5 bases each). The germline gives CDR1 SGHRS, CDR2 YFSETQ. This CDR3 contains 16 residues. The CDR3 nucleotides are TGTGCCAGCAGCTCCCTGGGGCGGAGGATCACAGATACGCAGTATTTT. It translates to CASSSLGRRITDTQYF. The variable domain in full, completed from reference TRBV5-1 and TRBJ2-3, reads KAGVTQTPRYLIKTRGQQVTLSCSPISGHRSVSWYQQTPGQGLQFLFEYFSETQRNKGNFPGRFSGRQFSNSRSEMNVSTLELGDSALYLCASSSLGRRITDTQYFGPGTRLTVL.

V usage is TRBV29-1 and J usage is TRBJ1-2; 7 bases map to TRBD1. CDR3 length: 14 amino acids. Trimming at V came to 1 base and at J to 2 bases, leaving 4 bases not matched to a gene. CDR1 is SQVTM, CDR2 ANQGSEA, per germline. The CDR3 loop reads CSVEGQQGNYGYTF. The CDR3 coding sequence is TGCAGCGTTGAAGGACAACAGGGGAACTATGGCTACACCTTC.

The chain recombines TRBV5-6 with TRBJ1-2; maybe TRBD1 (5 bases). Germline CDR1 SGHDT, CDR2 YYEEEE. With 4 bases removed from V and 0 bases from J, the gap between germline ends came to 13 bases. The CDR3 sequence is 15 residues long. The CDR3 is CASSPLPTANYGYTF. The CDR3 DNA follows: TGTGCCAGCAGCCCACTTCCGACAGCTAACTATGGCTACACCTTC.

In its sample, this clonotype was seen a few times. CDR3 sequence (DNA): TGCGCCAGCAGCCAAGCCGGGACAGGGGACTATGGCTACACCTTC. It specifies CASSQAGTGDYGYTF. J is TRBJ1-2 and V is TRBV4-1; 10 bases align to TRBD1. Germline loops: CDR1 MGHRA, CDR2 YSYEKL. Trimming at V came to 1 base and at J to 3 bases, leaving 2 bases not matched to a gene. The CDR3 consists of 15 residues.

V is TRBV2 and J is TRBJ1-1, with 7 bases lining up with TRBD1. The junction had 10 bases not matched to a gene; V was cut back by 8 bases and J by 4 bases. The CDR3 sequence is 14 residues long. Germline CDR1 is SNHLY and CDR2 is FYNNEI. CDR3 nucleotides: TGTGCCAGCCAGAGCGAACAGGGGACCACTGAAGCTTTCTTT. Its translation is CASQSEQGTTEAFF.

This clonotype showed up just a few times. The chain combines TRBV6-5 with TRBJ1-5, with D perhaps matching TRBD1 (5 bases). The germline V and J ends were trimmed by 0 bases and 2 bases, with 14 bases remaining between them. The CDR3 is 17 amino acids. Germline V lookup: CDR1 MNHEY, CDR2 SVGAGI. The CDR3 is CASSYSRGGLGNQPQHF. CDR3 bases: TGTGCCAGCAGTTACTCGCGGGGGGGATTGGGCAATCAGCCCCAGCATTTT.

This sequence joins TRBV20-1 and TRBJ2-5; 10 positions match TRBD2. Germline V gene lookup returns CDR1 DFQATT and CDR2 SNEGSKA (reference sequence). This CDR3 comprises 16 residues. V was clipped by 0 bases and J by 4 bases; unmatched bases: 8. CDR3 bases: TGCAGTGCTAGAGAGGTACTAGCGGGACAAAGAGAGACCCAGTACTTC. Translation gives CSAREVLAGQRETQYF.

The rearrangement links TRBV4-2 to TRBJ2-2, with 11 bases lining up with TRBD2. The ends lost 3 bases at V and 2 bases at J; junction bases unmatched: 8. The CDR3 runs 18 residues. Germline V gene sequence: CDR1 LGHNA, CDR2 YNFKEQ. CDR3 residues: CASSHSGTSGPNTGELFF. The CDR3 nucleotides are TGTGCCAGCAGCCACTCCGGGACTAGCGGTCCCAACACCGGGGAGCTGTTTTTT.

This clonotype was seen a few times. This rearrangement joins TRBV28 to TRBJ2-7; D possibly corresponds to TRBD2 (5 bases). V lost 6 bases to trimming and J lost 5 bases, with 20 bases between them. In germline, CDR1 is MDHEN, CDR2 SYDVKM. The CDR3 spans 15 residues. The CDR3 DNA follows: TGTGCCAGCAGCCCTCCCCGGGGAGCTGTCGACGAGCAGTACTTC. Translated: CASSPPRGAVDEQYF.

V gene TRBV9 combines with J gene TRBJ2-7; 15 bases are a match to TRBD2. The germline V gene has CDR1 SGDLS and CDR2 YYNGEE. The CDR3 length is 15 residues. V shed 6 bases, J shed 2 bases, and the junction held 3 bases outside the gene matches. CDR3 sequence reads: CASTRTSGRAYEQYF. The CDR3 bases are TGTGCCAGCACTCGGACTAGCGGGAGGGCCTACGAGCAGTACTTC. The full variable domain, with the rest looked up from reference TRBV9 and TRBJ2-7, is DSGVTQTPKHLITATGQRVTLRCSPRSGDLSVYWYQQSLDQGLQFLIQYYNGEERAKGNILERFSAQQFPDLHSELNLSSLELGDSALYFCASTRTSGRAYEQYFGPGTRLTVT.

This clonotype was observed a handful of times. The chain combines TRBV5-1 with TRBJ1-4; D may be TRBD1 (5 bases). Trimming took 2 bases from V and 12 from J, leaving 14 bases between them. In germline, CDR1 is SGHRS, CDR2 YFSETQ. CDR3 length: 13 amino acids. This CDR3 reads CASSFMGETELFF. The CDR3 DNA follows: TGCGCCAGCAGCTTCATGGGGGAAACGGAACTGTTTTTT. The full variable domain, its missing parts supplied by reference TRBV5-1 and TRBJ1-4, is KAGVTQTPRYLIKTRGQQVTLSCSPISGHRSVSWYQQTPGQGLQFLFEYFSETQRNKGNFPGRFSGRQFSNSRSEMNVSTLELGDSALYLCASSFMGETELFFGSGTQLSVL.

This chain uses TRBV29-1 with TRBJ2-2; D is uncertain. The ends were cut back, 1 base at V and 6 bases at J, with 6 bases in the middle. The CDR3 is made up of 12 amino acids. The germline V gene encodes CDR1 SQVTM and CDR2 ANQGSEA. The chain's CDR3 is CSVEAIPGELFF. CDR3 sequence (DNA): TGCAGCGTTGAAGCCATCCCCGGGGAGCTGTTTTTT.

Ten or more counts support this clonotype. This chain connects TRBV10-3 to TRBJ2-1, with a tentative D call TRBD2 (5 bases). Trimming cost V 3 bases and J 4 bases, with 13 bases left between them. The CDR3 has 15 residues. Looked up from germline, CDR1 is ENHRY and CDR2 is SYGVKD. CDR3 nucleotide sequence: TGTGCCATCAGTGAAGGACTCATCCGATACAATGAGCAGTTCTTC. Its protein is CAISEGLIRYNEQFF.

The table lists this clonotype with a few counts. V gene TRBV5-4 combines with J gene TRBJ1-2, with D maybe TRBD1 (6 bases). Trimming took off 3 bases at V and 6 bases at J, with 15 bases between the two ends. The CDR3 spans 14 residues. CDR1 is SGHNT and CDR2 is YYREEE in the germline V gene (reference sequence). The CDR3 DNA follows: TGTGCCAGCAGCTCTCGGGAAGGGGGAGATGGCTACACCTTC. Amino acids: CASSSREGGDGYTF.

The chain joins TRBV18 to TRBJ2-7; TRBD1 agrees at 8 bases. Germline-derived CDR1 and CDR2 are KGHSH and LQKENI. Trimming removed 3 bases from V and 6 bases from J; junction bases left unmatched: 1. The CDR3 spans 12 residues. The CDR3 region has the DNA TGTGCCAGCTCACCCGGGACAGGCGAGCAGTACTTC. This sequence encodes CASSPGTGEQYF. Combining the CDR3 with reference TRBV18 and TRBJ2-7 gives the whole variable domain NAGVMQNPRHLVRRRGQEARLRCSPMKGHSHVYWYRQLPEEGLKFMVYLQKENIIDESGMPKERFSAEFPKEGPSILRIQQVVRGDSAAYFCASSPGTGEQYFGPGTRLTVT.